This entry concerns a single TCR beta chain. The junction shows a germline mismatch at one end, possibly a read error. This CDR3 contains 15 residues. The V gene's germline CDR1 is SGDLS and CDR2 YYNGEE. Using its own MiXCR run on the 5' RACE reads, TCRdb lists one record per CDR3 protein. The sample yields about 210,000 distinct CDR3 sequences, roughly 3% seen once. This sample was included in a study of T cells after yellow fever vaccination. The rearrangement links TRBV9 to TRBJ2-5; 9 bases agree with TRBD1. The clonotype comes from a man younger than 35 who received the YFV17D yellow fever vaccine. The sample was CD4+ T cells sorted from PBMCs, taken 10 days after the yellow fever booster vaccination. The CDR3 is CAGSVGQGSIETQYF. The CDR3 nucleotides read TGTGCCGGCAGCGTGGGACAGGGATCTATTGAGACCCAGTACTTC.